This T cell receptor beta chain appears in the sequencing data of a study of blood T cell repertoires in COVID-19. Looking at the study overall: The United States, Italy and Spain were the sources of the acute and convalescent COVID-19 samples. PBMCs, B-cell-depleted T cells, or T cells were the source of the cDNA or gDNA that made up the material.

This CDR3 has 15 amino acids. J was trimmed by 2 bases and V by 5 bases; bases with no gene match: 6. The V gene's germline CDR1 is SGHVS and CDR2 FQNEAQ. As processed by the authors: From reference gene primer amplification, estimates of nucleated cell counts were derived. Libraries were prepared by immunoSEQ multiplex PCR; TCRdb keeps only in-frame clonotypes and omits some of them. That table gives V, J and clone size, and the DNA gave D and trimming. The profile shows around 130,000 clones, roughly 84% of them singletons. The sequence was obtained from a woman in her twenties or thirties who had recovered from COVID-19. The V gene is TRBV7-8, the J gene TRBJ2-1, with 7 nucleotides matching TRBD2. The sequencing sample was made of peripheral blood. The CDR3 here is CASSGPGGTYNEQFF. For the CDR3, the DNA is TGTGCCAGCAGCGGGCCGGGAGGCACCTACAATGAGCAGTTCTTC.